This T cell receptor beta chain was sequenced during a study of blood T cells in healthy people across ages. Looking at the study overall: Capturing about one barcoded beta molecule per two T cells was achieved by template switching.

Findings and caveats of the study: With naive T cell percentage, TCR beta diversity showed a strong correlation.

In terms of origin and age, donors were healthy Caucasian individuals from Russia aged roughly 6 to 95. The sample, roughly 9.1 milliliters of peripheral blood, was drawn from each donor. About this clonotype itself: Its target is unknown.

With a J-beta primer mix and a sample-barcoded 5' primer, a second PCR ran about 7 to 12 cycles. TCRdb fed the 5' RACE reads into MiXCR, producing one record per CDR3 protein. Here the sample spans roughly 1,500,000 distinct CDR3 sequences, 35% to 45% being singletons. This clonotype originated in a woman aged 18-29 years in good health. Sequenced input: blood.

CDR3 sequence: CSAGEGQGEYTF. The CDR3 nucleotides are TGCAGCGCCGGGGAGGGACAGGGGGAGTACACCTTC. The rearrangement uses TRBV29-1 and TRBJ1-2; 11 nucleotides agree with TRBD1. Unmatched junction bases numbered 9, after V lost 7 bases and J lost 11 bases. The CDR3 extends over 12 amino acids. CDR1 SQVTM and CDR2 ANQGSEA come from the germline V gene.